This TCR beta chain was observed in a study of blood T cell repertoires in COVID-19. As for the study in general: The United States, Italy and Spain were the sources of the acute and convalescent COVID-19 samples.

This CDR3 spans 16 amino acids. Germline CDR1 SGDLS, CDR2 YYNGEE. V was pared by 4 bases and J by 10 bases, with 21 bases between. Membership in each cohort depended on participant-reported clinical history. This clone has only one observation. In the authors' methods: Counts of nucleated cells, estimated from reference gene primer amplification, were obtained. Repertoires were generated with immunoSEQ multiplex PCR, while TCRdb's copy carries only in-frame clones and drops some. V and J calls and clone size are copied from that table; D and trimming were computed from the DNA. The sample has approximately 490,000 clones, around 87% seen once; the top ten hold about 0.65%.

V and J are TRBV9 and TRBJ1-6, with TRBD1 as a possible D gene (6 bases). The TCR originated in a young woman who had recovered from COVID-19. Sequenced: PBMCs or T cells enriched from blood (not recorded which). The CDR3 bases are TGTGCCAGCAGCCCCTTAGGTGGGGGGGCGCGCTCACCCCTCCACTTT. Translation: CASSPLGGGARSPLHF.